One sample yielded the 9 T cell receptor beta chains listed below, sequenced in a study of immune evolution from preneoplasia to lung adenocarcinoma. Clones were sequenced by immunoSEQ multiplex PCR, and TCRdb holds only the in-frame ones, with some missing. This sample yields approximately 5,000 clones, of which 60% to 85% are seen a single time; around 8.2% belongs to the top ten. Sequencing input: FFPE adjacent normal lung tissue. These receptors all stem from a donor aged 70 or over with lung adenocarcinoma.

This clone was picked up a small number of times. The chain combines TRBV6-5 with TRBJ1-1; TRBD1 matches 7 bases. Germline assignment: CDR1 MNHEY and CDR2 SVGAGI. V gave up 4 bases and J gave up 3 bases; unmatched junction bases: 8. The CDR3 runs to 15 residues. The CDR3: CASSLQGLGDTEAFF. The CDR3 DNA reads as TGTGCCAGCAGTTTACAGGGGCTTGGCGACACTGAAGCTTTCTTT.

The CDR3 is CASSQTDNYGYTF. Here the CDR3 DNA reads TGTGCCAGCTCACAGACAGACAACTATGGCTACACCTTC. The V gene is TRBV18, the J gene TRBJ1-2; perhaps TRBD1 as D (5 bases). With 4 bases removed from V and 2 bases from J, the gap between germline ends came to 8 bases. The CDR3 has 13 amino acids. Germline values: CDR1 KGHSH, CDR2 LQKENI.

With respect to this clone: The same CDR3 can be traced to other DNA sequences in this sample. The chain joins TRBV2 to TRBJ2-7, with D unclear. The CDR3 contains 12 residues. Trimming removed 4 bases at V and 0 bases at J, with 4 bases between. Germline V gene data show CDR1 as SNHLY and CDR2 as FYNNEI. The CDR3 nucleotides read TGTGCCAGCAGTGGGCCCTCCTACGAGCAGTACTTC. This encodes CASSGPSYEQYF.

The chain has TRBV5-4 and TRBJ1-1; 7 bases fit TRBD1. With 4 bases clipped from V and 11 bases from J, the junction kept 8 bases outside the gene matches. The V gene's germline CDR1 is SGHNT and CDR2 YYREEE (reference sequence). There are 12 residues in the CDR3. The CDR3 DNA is TGTGCCAGCAGCCCAAGAGAGGGGGCGGCTTTCTTT. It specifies CASSPREGAAFF.

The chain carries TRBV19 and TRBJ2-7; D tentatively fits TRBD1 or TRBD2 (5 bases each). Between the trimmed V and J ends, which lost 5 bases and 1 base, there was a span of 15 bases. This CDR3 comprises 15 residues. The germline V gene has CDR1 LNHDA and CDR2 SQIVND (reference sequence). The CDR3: CASSAGTAGSYEQYF. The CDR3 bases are TGTGCCAGTAGTGCCGGGACGGCCGGGTCCTACGAGCAGTACTTC.

The CDR3 sequence: CASSQEQANEQFF. CDR3 in DNA: TGCGCCAGCAGCCAAGAACAGGCCAATGAGCAGTTCTTC. The chain carries TRBV4-1 and TRBJ2-1, with a possible D match to TRBD1 (5 bases). V was pared by 0 bases and J by 6 bases, with 6 bases between. Germline V gene lookup returns CDR1 MGHRA and CDR2 YSYEKL. CDR3 length: 13 residues.

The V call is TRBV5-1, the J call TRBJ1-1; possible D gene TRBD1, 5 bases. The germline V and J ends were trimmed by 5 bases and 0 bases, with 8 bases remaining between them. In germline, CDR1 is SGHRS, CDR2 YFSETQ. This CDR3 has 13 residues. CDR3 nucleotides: TGCGCCAGCAGGATGGGACTGAACACTGAAGCTTTCTTT. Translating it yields CASRMGLNTEAFF.

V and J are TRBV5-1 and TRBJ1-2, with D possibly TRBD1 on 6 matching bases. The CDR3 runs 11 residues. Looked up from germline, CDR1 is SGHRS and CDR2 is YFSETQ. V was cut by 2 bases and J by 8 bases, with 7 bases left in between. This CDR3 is CASSFGGGYTF. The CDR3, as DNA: TGCGCCAGCAGCTTTGGGGGCGGCTACACCTTC.

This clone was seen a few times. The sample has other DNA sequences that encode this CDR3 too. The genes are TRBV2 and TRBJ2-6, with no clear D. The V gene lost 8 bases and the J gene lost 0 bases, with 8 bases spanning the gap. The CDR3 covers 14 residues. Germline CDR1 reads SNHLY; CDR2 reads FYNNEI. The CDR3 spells CASRKSSGANVLTF. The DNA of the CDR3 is TGTGCCAGCCGTAAGAGCTCTGGGGCCAACGTCCTGACTTTC.